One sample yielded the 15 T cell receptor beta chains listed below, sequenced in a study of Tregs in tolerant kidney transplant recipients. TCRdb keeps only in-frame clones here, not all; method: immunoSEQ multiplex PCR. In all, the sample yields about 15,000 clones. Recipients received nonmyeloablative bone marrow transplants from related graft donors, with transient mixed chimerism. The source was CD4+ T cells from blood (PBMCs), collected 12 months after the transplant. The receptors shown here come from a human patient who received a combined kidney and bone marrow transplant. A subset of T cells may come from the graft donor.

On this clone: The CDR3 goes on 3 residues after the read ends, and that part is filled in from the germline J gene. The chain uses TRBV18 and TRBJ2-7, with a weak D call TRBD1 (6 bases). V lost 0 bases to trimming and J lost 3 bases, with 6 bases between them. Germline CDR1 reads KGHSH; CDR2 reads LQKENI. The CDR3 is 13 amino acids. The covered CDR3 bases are TGTGCCAGCTCACCACCGGACAGCTACGAG. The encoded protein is CASSPPDSYE. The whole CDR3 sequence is CASSPPDSYEQYF.

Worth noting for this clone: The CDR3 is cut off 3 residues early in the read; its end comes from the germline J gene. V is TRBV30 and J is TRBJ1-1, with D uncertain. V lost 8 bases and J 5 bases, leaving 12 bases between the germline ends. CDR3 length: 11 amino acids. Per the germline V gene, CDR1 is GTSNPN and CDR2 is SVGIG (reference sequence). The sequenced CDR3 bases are TGTGCCGGCGGAGAGGAGACTGAA. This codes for CAGGEETE. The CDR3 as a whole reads CAGGEETEAFF.

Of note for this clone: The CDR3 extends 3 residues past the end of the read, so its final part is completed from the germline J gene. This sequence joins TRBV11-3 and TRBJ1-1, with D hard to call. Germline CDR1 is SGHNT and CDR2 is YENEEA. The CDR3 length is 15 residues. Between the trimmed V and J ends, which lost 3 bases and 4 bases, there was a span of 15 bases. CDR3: CASSLGSGGFTEAFF. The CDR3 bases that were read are TGTGCCAGCAGCTTGGGTTCAGGAGGCTTCACTGAA.

This CDR3 is CASSLGTSGWETYEQYF. CDR3 DNA, as far as it was read: TGCGCCAGCAGCTTGGGGACTAGCGGGTGGGAGACCTACGAG. The chain is built from TRBV5-1 and TRBJ2-7; TRBD2 aligns across 11 bases. The read ends 3 residues early relative to the CDR3; the germline J gene fills the gap. V shed 0 bases, J shed 2 bases, and the junction held 7 bases outside the gene matches. The length of the CDR3 is 17 residues. Germline-derived CDR1 and CDR2 are SGHRS and YFSETQ.

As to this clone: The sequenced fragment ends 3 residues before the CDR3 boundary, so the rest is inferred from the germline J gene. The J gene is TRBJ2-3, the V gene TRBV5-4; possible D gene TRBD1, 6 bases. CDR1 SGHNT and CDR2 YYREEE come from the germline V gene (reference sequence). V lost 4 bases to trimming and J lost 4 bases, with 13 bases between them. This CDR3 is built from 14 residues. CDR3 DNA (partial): TGTGCCAGCAGCGTGCAGGGGCTGTCAGATACG. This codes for CASSVQGLSDT. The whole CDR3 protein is CASSVQGLSDTQYF.

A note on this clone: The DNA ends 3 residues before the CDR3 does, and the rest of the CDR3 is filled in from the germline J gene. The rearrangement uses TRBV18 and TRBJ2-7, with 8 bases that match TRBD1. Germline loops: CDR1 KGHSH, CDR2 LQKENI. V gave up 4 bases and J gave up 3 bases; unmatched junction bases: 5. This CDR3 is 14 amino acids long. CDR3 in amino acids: CASSLAGGLYEQYF. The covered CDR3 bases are TGTGCCAGCTCACTGGCAGGGGGCCTCTACGAG.

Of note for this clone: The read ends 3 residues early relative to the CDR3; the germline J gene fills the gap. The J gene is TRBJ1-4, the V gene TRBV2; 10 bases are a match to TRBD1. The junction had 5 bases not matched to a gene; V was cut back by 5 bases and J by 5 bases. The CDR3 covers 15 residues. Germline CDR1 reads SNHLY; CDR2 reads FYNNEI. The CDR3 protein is CASSPRTGGNEKLFF. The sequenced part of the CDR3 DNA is TGTGCCAGCAGTCCCCGGACAGGGGGAAATGAAAAA.

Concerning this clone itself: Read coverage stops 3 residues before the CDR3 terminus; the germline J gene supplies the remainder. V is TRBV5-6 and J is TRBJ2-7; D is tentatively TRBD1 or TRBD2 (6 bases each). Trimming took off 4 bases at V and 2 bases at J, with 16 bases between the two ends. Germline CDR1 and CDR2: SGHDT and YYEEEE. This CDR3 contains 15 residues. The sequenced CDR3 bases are TGTGCCAGCAGCCTGGCGGCGGGACAACCCTACGAG. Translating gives CASSLAAGQPYE. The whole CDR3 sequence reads CASSLAAGQPYEQYF. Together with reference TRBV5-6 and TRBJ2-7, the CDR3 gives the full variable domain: DAGVTQSPTHLIKTRGQQVTLRCSPKSGHDTVSWYQQALGQGPQFIFQYYEEEERQRGNFPDRFSGHQFPNYSSELNVNALLLGDSALYLCASSLAAGQPYEQYFGPGTRLTVT.

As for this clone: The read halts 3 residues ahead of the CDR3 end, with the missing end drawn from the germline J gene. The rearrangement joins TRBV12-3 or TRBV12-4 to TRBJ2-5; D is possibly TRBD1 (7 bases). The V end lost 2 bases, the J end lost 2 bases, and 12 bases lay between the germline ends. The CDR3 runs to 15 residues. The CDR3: CASSLMEGAQETQYF. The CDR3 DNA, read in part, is TGTGCCAGCAGTTTAATGGAGGGGGCTCAAGAGACC.

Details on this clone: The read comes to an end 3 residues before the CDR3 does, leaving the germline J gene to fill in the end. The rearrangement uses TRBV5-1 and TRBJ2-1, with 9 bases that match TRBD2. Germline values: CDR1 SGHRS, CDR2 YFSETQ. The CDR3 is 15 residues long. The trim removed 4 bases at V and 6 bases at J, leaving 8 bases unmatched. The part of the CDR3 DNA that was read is TGCGCCAGCAGCGCGGCTAGCGGGAAAGGCAATGAG. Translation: CASSAASGKGNE. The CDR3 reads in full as CASSAASGKGNEQFF.

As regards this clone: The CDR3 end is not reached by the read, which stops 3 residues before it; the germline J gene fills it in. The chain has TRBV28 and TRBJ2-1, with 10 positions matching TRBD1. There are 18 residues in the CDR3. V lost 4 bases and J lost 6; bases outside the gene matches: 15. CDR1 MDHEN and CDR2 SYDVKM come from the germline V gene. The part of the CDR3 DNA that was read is TGTGCCAGCAGTTCCGGGACAGGGGTTTTCTTTTTAGGCAATGAG. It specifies CASSSGTGVFFLGNE. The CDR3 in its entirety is CASSSGTGVFFLGNEQFF.

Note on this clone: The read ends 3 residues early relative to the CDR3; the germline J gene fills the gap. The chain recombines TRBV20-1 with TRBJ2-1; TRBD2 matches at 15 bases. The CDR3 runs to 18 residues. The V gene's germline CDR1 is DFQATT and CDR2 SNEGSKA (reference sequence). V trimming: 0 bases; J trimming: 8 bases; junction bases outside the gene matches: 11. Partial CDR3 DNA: TGCAGTGCTAGAGATCTCCGGACTAGCGGGAGGGCCGGCGATGAG. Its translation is CSARDLRTSGRAGDE. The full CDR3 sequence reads CSARDLRTSGRAGDEQFF.

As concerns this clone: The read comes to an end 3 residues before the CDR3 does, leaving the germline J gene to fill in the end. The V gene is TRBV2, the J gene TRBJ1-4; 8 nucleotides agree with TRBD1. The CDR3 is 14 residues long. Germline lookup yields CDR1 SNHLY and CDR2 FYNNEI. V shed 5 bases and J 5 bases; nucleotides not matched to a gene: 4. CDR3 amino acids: CASSRQGPNEKLFF. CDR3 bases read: TGTGCCAGCAGTCGACAGGGGCCGAATGAAAAA.

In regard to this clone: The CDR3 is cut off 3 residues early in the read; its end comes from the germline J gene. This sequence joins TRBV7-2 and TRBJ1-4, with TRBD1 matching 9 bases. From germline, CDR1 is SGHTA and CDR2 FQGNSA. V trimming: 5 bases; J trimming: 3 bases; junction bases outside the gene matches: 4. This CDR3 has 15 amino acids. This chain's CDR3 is CASSPQGASNEKLFF. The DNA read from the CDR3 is TGTGCCAGCAGCCCACAGGGGGCGTCTAATGAAAAA. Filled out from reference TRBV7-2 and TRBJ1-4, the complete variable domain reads GAGVSQSPSNKVTEKGKDVELRCDPISGHTALYWYRQSLGQGLEFLIYFQGNSAPDKSGLPSDRFSAERTGGSVSTLTIQRTQQEDSAVYLCASSPQGASNEKLFFGSGTQLSVL.

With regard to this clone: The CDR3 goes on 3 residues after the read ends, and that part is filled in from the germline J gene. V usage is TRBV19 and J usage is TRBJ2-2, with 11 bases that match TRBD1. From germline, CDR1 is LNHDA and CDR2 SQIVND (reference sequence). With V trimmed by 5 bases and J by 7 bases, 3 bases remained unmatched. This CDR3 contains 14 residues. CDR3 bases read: TGTGCCAGTAGTGCGGGACAGGGGGTCGGGGAG. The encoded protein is CASSAGQGVGE. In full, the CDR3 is CASSAGQGVGELFF.